This record looks at one T cell receptor beta chain sequence and its context. This sample is part of a study of blood T cell repertoires in COVID-19. Overall study context: Spain, Italy and the United States supplied samples that represented acute and convalescent COVID-19. PBMCs, B-cell-depleted T cells, or T cells were the source of the cDNA or gDNA that made up the material.

After removal of 3 bases from V and 3 bases from J, the junction contained 6 bases not matched to a gene. The CDR3 runs 16 residues. Germline V gives CDR1 SEHNR, CDR2 FQNEAQ (reference sequence). Authors' analysis steps: Amplified reference gene primers provided the basis for estimating nucleated cell counts. The method was immunoSEQ multiplex PCR; TCRdb's version includes in-frame clones alone and lacks a portion of them. That table gives V, J and clone size, and the DNA gave D and trimming. Here the sample spans about 50,000 clones, 85% to 95% being singletons. This clonotype was sampled from a human donor in a cohort sampled during active COVID-19. The sequencing input was peripheral blood. The rearrangement uses TRBV7-9 and TRBJ2-1; 9 nucleotides agree with TRBD1. The CDR3 bases are TGTGCCAGCAGCTTGGACGGGACAGGGTTCTACAATGAGCAGTTCTTC. It translates to CASSLDGTGFYNEQFF.